A single sample gave rise to the 19 T cell receptor beta chains below, sequenced in a study of OX40 agonist ivuxolimab in advanced cancers. Produced via immunoSEQ multiplex PCR; TCRdb's table is partial and in-frame only. The sample has 30,000 to 40,000 clones, 75% to 85% seen once; the top ten hold about 20%. The sequencing used CD4+ or CD8+ T cells sorted from blood, collected in a trial of the OX40 agonist ivuxolimab. Receptors originate from an adult with an advanced solid tumor such as melanoma, head and neck, liver or kidney cancer.

The rearrangement links TRBV7-8 to TRBJ1-2; the match to TRBD1 covers 8 bases. The trim removed 0 bases at V and 3 bases at J, leaving 9 bases unmatched. The CDR3 has 17 residues. Germline V CDR1 and CDR2: SGHVS, FQNEAQ. CDR3 region: CASSLARRGDRHYGYTF. CDR3 sequence (DNA): TGTGCCAGCAGCTTAGCCCGCCGGGGGGACAGGCACTATGGCTACACCTTC.

The chain employs TRBV28 and TRBJ2-3, with 7 bases fitting TRBD2. This CDR3 spans 15 amino acids. The germline CDR1 and CDR2 sequences are MDHEN and SYDVKM. The junction had 3 bases not matched to a gene; V was cut back by 3 bases and J by 0 bases. The CDR3 nucleotides are TGTGCCAGCAGTTTCCGCGGGAGCAGCACAGATACGCAGTATTTT. As protein: CASSFRGSSTDTQYF.

V gene TRBV15 combines with J gene TRBJ1-1, with 8 nucleotides matching TRBD1. Germline V gene data show CDR1 as LNHNV and CDR2 as YYDKDF (reference sequence). With V trimmed by 1 base and J by 7 bases, 5 bases remained unmatched. The CDR3 totals 14 residues. CDR3 sequence reads: CATSRVGGQDEAFF. DNA for the CDR3: TGTGCCACCAGCAGAGTAGGGGGACAGGATGAAGCTTTCTTT. The variable domain in full, completed from reference TRBV15 and TRBJ1-1, reads DAMVIQNPRYQVTQFGKPVTLSCSQTLNHNVMYWYQQKSSQAPKLLFHYYDKDFNNEADTPDNFQSRRPNTSFCFLDIRSPGLGDTAMYLCATSRVGGQDEAFFGQGTRLTVV.

This chain joins TRBV9 and TRBJ2-4; perhaps TRBD1 as D (5 bases). With 3 bases removed from V and 1 base from J, the gap between germline ends came to 11 bases. The CDR3 sequence is 15 residues long. Germline V gene data show CDR1 as SGDLS and CDR2 as YYNGEE. Here the CDR3 DNA reads TGTGCCAGCAGCGCACCAGGGTCGGCCAAAAACATTCAGTACTTC. Translated: CASSAPGSAKNIQYF.

The V call is TRBV5-4, the J call TRBJ2-3; D ambiguous. CDR1 and CDR2 from the germline V gene are SGHNT and YYREEE (reference sequence). CDR3 length: 14 amino acids. The ends were cut back, 0 bases at V and 5 bases at J, with 10 bases in the middle. The DNA of the CDR3 is TGTGCCAGCAGCTTGGCGCCGCGCGGAGATACGCAGTATTTT. Translated: CASSLAPRGDTQYF.

V is TRBV29-1 and J is TRBJ1-2, with TRBD1 matching 7 bases. CDR1 is SQVTM, CDR2 ANQGSEA, per germline. J lost 5 bases, V lost 2 bases, and 5 bases had no gene match. This CDR3 is 13 amino acids long. The CDR3 nucleotides are TGCAGCGTTGAATCCGGGACAGAATATGGCTACACCTTC. It yields the protein CSVESGTEYGYTF.

V and J are TRBV30 and TRBJ1-1, with 7 positions matching TRBD1. Germline CDR1 and CDR2: GTSNPN and SVGIG (reference sequence). Trimming cost V 3 bases and J 5 bases; bases outside gene matches: 3. The CDR3 totals 12 residues. The CDR3 DNA follows: TGTGCCTGGAGCCGGGGACAGACTGAAGCTTTCTTT. It encodes CAWSRGQTEAFF. Complete variable domain (other parts from reference TRBV30 and TRBJ1-1): SQTIHQWPATLVQPVGSPLSLECTVEGTSNPNLYWYRQAAGRGLQLLFYSVGIGQISSEVPQNLSASRPQDRQFILSSKKLLLSDSGFYLCAWSRGQTEAFFGQGTRLTVV.

This clone turned up a few times. The J gene is TRBJ2-3, the V gene TRBV27; 9 nucleotides agree with TRBD2. CDR3 length: 17 amino acids. The junction had 4 bases not matched to a gene; V was cut back by 0 bases and J by 0 bases. Germline V lookup: CDR1 MNHEY, CDR2 SMNVEV (reference sequence). The CDR3 DNA reads as TGTGCCAGCAGTTTATCCCCCGGACTAGCGAGCACAGATACGCAGTATTTT. Its translation: CASSLSPGLASTDTQYF.

The chain combines TRBV19 with TRBJ1-2; 7 nucleotides agree with TRBD1. This CDR3 has 13 residues. Per the germline V gene, CDR1 is LNHDA and CDR2 is SQIVND (reference sequence). With 9 bases clipped from V and 6 bases from J, the junction kept 10 bases outside the gene matches. CDR3 residues: CASKNGQVHGYTF. Written as DNA, the CDR3 is TGTGCCAGCAAAAATGGACAGGTCCATGGCTACACCTTC.

The V and J genes are TRBV6-5 and TRBJ1-5; D gene ambiguous. CDR1 and CDR2 from the germline V gene are MNHEY and SVGAGI. The CDR3 has 13 residues. V lost 0 bases, J lost 5 bases, and 5 bases lay in between. CDR3 residues: CASSYSMDQPQHF. The CDR3 bases are TGTGCCAGCAGTTACTCGATGGATCAGCCCCAGCATTTT.

The chain joins TRBV11-3 to TRBJ1-5; weak D call: TRBD1 (6 bases). The CDR3 consists of 18 residues. Germline CDR1 SGHNT, CDR2 YENEEA. V lost 5 bases and J 0 bases, leaving 20 bases between the germline ends. CDR3 nucleotide sequence: TGTGCCAGCAGCCCTAGCGTAGGAATGGACAGTAGCAATCAGCCCCAGCATTTT. The encoded protein is CASSPSVGMDSSNQPQHF.

The CDR3, as DNA: TGTGCCAGCAGTCCCCGACTAGCGGGGGGCTACGAGCAGTACTTC. It is translated as CASSPRLAGGYEQYF. The chain employs TRBV28 and TRBJ2-7; 13 nucleotides match TRBD2. Germline CDR1 and CDR2: MDHEN and SYDVKM. CDR3 length: 15 amino acids. The ends lost 5 bases at V and 3 bases at J; junction bases unmatched: 4. The entire variable domain, with the rest obtained from reference TRBV28 and TRBJ2-7, is as follows: DVKVTQSSRYLVKRTGEKVFLECVQDMDHENMFWYRQDPGLGLRLIYFSYDVKMKEKGDIPEGYSVSREKKERFSLILESASTNQTSMYLCASSPRLAGGYEQYFGPGTRLTVT.

The chain joins TRBV29-1 to TRBJ2-1; the match to TRBD1 covers 8 bases. Germline values: CDR1 SQVTM, CDR2 ANQGSEA. The CDR3 runs 13 residues. The J segment lost 9 bases and the V segment lost 1 base, leaving 5 bases of the junction unmatched. The CDR3 sequence is CSVEGTGITEQFF. DNA of the CDR3: TGCAGCGTTGAAGGGACAGGGATTACTGAGCAGTTCTTC.

The chain links TRBV19 to TRBJ2-1; D possibly uses TRBD1 or TRBD2 (5 bases each). V gave up 1 base and J gave up 4 bases, with 8 bases separating them. The CDR3 is 14 amino acids. Germline assignment: CDR1 LNHDA and CDR2 SQIVND (reference sequence). The CDR3 is CASSIGDGYNEQFF. CDR3 DNA sequence: TGTGCCAGTAGTATAGGGGACGGGTACAATGAGCAGTTCTTC.

This clone was picked up a small number of times. The chain carries TRBV19 and TRBJ1-1; possibly TRBD1 for D (6 bases). CDR1 LNHDA and CDR2 SQIVND come from the germline V gene (reference sequence). The V end was cut by 10 bases, the J end by 4 bases, with 19 bases between. The CDR3 covers 14 residues. As DNA, the CDR3 is TGTGCCATTTCCAAGGGGGGCAGGGGCACTGAAGCTTTCTTT. Translation gives CAISKGGRGTEAFF. Variable domain in full (rest from reference TRBV19 and TRBJ1-1): DGGITQSPKYLFRKEGQNVTLSCEQNLNHDAMYWYRQDPGQGLRLIYYSQIVNDFQKGDIAEGYSVSREKKESFPLTVTSAQKNPTAFYLCAISKGGRGTEAFFGQGTRLTVV.

The CDR3, as DNA: TGTGCCAGCAGCCAAGAAGGGGGCTACGAGCAGTACTTC. Translating it yields CASSQEGGYEQYF. This rearrangement joins TRBV4-2 to TRBJ2-7; tentatively, D is TRBD1 (6 bases). V lost 0 bases, J lost 3 bases, and 6 bases lay in between. Germline lookup yields CDR1 LGHNA and CDR2 YNFKEQ. The CDR3 has 13 residues.

The V call is TRBV7-8, the J call TRBJ2-1, with 13 positions matching TRBD2. The CDR3 is 15 residues long. CDR1 is SGHVS, CDR2 FQNEAQ, per germline. The ends lost 6 bases at V and 7 bases at J; junction bases unmatched: 6. The CDR3 sequence is CASRGGLAGLNEQFF. The CDR3 DNA is TGTGCCAGCAGGGGGGGACTAGCGGGACTGAATGAGCAGTTCTTC.

The table lists this clone with a few counts. The V and J genes are TRBV7-8 and TRBJ1-1; a possible D gene is TRBD1 (5 bases). There are 14 residues in the CDR3. V gave up 0 bases and J gave up 4 bases, with 9 bases separating them. Germline-derived CDR1 and CDR2 are SGHVS and FQNEAQ. The DNA for the CDR3 is TGTGCCAGCAGCTTAGCAGGGGCGGCCACTGAAGCTTTCTTT. It is translated as CASSLAGAATEAFF.

A word on this clone: Additional DNA sequences in this sample encode the identical CDR3. This chain links TRBV7-9 with TRBJ1-5, with D unclear. The CDR3 totals 13 residues. Germline V gene sequence: CDR1 SEHNR, CDR2 FQNEAQ (reference sequence). V was trimmed by 2 bases and J by 2 bases, leaving 4 bases between them. The CDR3: CASSLSGNQPQHF. For the CDR3, the DNA is TGTGCCAGCAGCTTAAGCGGCAATCAGCCCCAGCATTTT. Supplemented by reference TRBV7-9 and TRBJ1-5, the full variable domain reads DTGVSQNPRHKITKRGQNVTFRCDPISEHNRLYWYRQTLGQGPEFLTYFQNEAQLEKSRLLSDRFSAERPKGSFSTLEIQRTEQGDSAMYLCASSLSGNQPQHFGDGTRLSIL.